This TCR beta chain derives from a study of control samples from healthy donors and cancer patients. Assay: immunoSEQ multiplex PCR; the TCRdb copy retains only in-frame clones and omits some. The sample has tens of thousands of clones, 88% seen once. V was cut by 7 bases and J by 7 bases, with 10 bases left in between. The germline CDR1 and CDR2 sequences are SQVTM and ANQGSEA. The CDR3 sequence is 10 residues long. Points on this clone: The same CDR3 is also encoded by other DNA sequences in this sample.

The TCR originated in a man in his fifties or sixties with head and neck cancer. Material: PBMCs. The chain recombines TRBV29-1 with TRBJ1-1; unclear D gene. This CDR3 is CSASTGEAFF. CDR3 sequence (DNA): TGCAGCGCTAGTACGGGTGAAGCTTTCTTT. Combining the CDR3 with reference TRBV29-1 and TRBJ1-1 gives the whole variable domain SAVISQKPSRDICQRGTSLTIQCQVDSQVTMMFWYRQQPGQSLTLIATANQGSEATYESGFVIDKFPISRPNLTFSTLTVSNMSPEDSSIYLCSASTGEAFFGQGTRLTVV.